The entry that follows covers one T cell receptor (beta chain) sequence. This sample is part of a study of shared clonotypes between healthy human individuals. Study information: Donors consisted of two women and three men between 18 and 49.

V shed 4 bases and J shed 4 bases, with 12 bases lying between them. This CDR3 comprises 15 residues. The germline CDR1 and CDR2 sequences are SGHRS and YFSETQ. Each PCR replicate from the sorted subsets contained 200 to 250 ng DNA, which is tens of thousands of T cell genomes. TCRdb's copy holds only in-frame clones and misses some; the assay was immunoSEQ multiplex PCR. Found here are approximately 1,500,000 clones, more than 95% of them singletons; the top ten hold about 1.2%. CD4+ cells were split into CD45RA+ naive and CD45RA-negative memory subsets. The chain joins TRBV5-1 to TRBJ2-6, with D perhaps matching TRBD1 (6 bases). Sequenced material: naive CD4+ T cells sorted from blood. Subset: CD45RA+ positively selected. This clonotype was obtained from a man aged 25 to 40 in good health. CDR3 sequence: CASSGQGTGANVLTF. CDR3 in DNA: TGCGCCAGCAGCGGCCAGGGGACAGGGGCCAACGTCCTGACTTTC.